A selection of T cell receptor beta chains follows, all from one sample in a study of CD8 T cells in ankylosing spondylitis. TCRdb itself ran the 5' RACE reads through MiXCR, one entry per CDR3 protein. In the table there are some 840,000 distinct CDR3 sequences, 10% to 15% of which are singletons. Sequences were obtained from blood, either unsorted or a sorted T cell fraction (not recorded which). All receptors come from a male donor with ankylosing spondylitis. CDR3s include the opening cysteine and the closing phenylalanine or tryptophan. The D gene is left open where the match is weak. Part of the rows lack a size; the others show once, few, many or a class for expanded clones.

CDR3: CSASTSYGQGYEQYF
DNA: TGCAGTGCTAGTACTTCCTACGGACAGGGCTACGAGCAGTACTTC
J: TRBJ2-7
D: TRBD1
size: many
V: TRBV20-1

CDR3: CASSLGTSGSLGEQFF
DNA: TGTGCCAGCAGCTTAGGGACTAGCGGGAGTTTAGGGGAGCAGTTCTTC
J: TRBJ2-1
D: TRBD2
size: few
V: TRBV7-6

CDR3: CASSGLTGVSYNEQFF
DNA: TGTGCCAGCAGCGGACTGACAGGGGTGTCCTACAATGAGCAGTTCTTC
J: TRBJ2-1
D: TRBD1
size: few
V: TRBV7-9

CDR3: CASSRGPHNNEQFF
DNA: TGCGCCAGCAGCCGGGGCCCACATAACAATGAGCAGTTCTTC
J: TRBJ2-1
D: .
size: few
V: TRBV5-1

CDR3: CSARAHAGSGNTIYF
DNA: TGCAGTGCTAGAGCGCACGCAGGCTCTGGAAACACCATATATTTT
J: TRBJ1-3
D: .
size: .
V: TRBV20-1

CDR3: CASSLAGTEGNTIYF
DNA: TGTGCCAGCAGCTTGGCCGGGACGGAAGGAAACACCATATATTTT
J: TRBJ1-3
D: .
size: .
V: TRBV5-5

CDR3: CASSFGLQHEQYF
DNA: TGTGCCAGCAGCTTCGGACTTCAACACGAGCAGTACTTC
J: TRBJ2-7
D: .
size: .
V: TRBV11-3

CDR3: CASSGRSGRSYNEQFF
DNA: TGCGCCAGCAGTGGGCGAAGCGGGAGATCCTACAATGAGCAGTTCTTC
J: TRBJ2-1
D: TRBD2
size: few
V: TRBV10-1

CDR3: CSAPLPGLAVYEQFF
DNA: TGCAGTGCTCCGCTACCGGGACTAGCGGTGTATGAGCAGTTCTTC
J: TRBJ2-1
D: TRBD2
size: many
V: TRBV20-1

CDR3: CSAREGTTNTEAFF
DNA: TGCAGTGCTAGAGAAGGGACAACGAACACTGAAGCTTTCTTT
J: TRBJ1-1
D: .
size: few
V: TRBV20-1

CDR3: CASRGLDGSQETQYF
DNA: TGTGCCAGCAGGGGGCTGGACGGCTCCCAAGAGACCCAGTACTTC
J: TRBJ2-5
D: .
size: .
V: TRBV11-2

CDR3: CASSPRWAYEQYF
DNA: TGTGCCAGCAGCCCTAGGTGGGCCTACGAGCAGTACTTC
J: TRBJ2-7
D: .
size: .
V: TRBV11-2

CDR3: CASSWGAGRWQYF
DNA: TGTGCCAGCAGTTGGGGGGCGGGGAGGTGGCAGTACTTC
J: TRBJ2-7
D: .
size: .
V: TRBV6-6

CDR3: CASINQYNSPLHF
DNA: TGTGCCAGCATCAACCAGTATAATTCACCCCTCCACTTT
J: TRBJ1-6
D: .
size: .
V: TRBV2

CDR3: CASSLRLTDTQYF
DNA: TGTGCCAGCAGCCTACGACTCACAGATACGCAGTATTTT
J: TRBJ2-3
D: .
size: many
V: TRBV7-9

CDR3: CASSSWGSGNTIYF
DNA: TGTGCCAGCAGTTCTTGGGGTAGTGGAAACACCATATATTTT
J: TRBJ1-3
D: .
size: few
V: TRBV12-3/TRBV12-4

CDR3: CASSEGVGNQPQHF
DNA: TGTGCCAGCAGTGAAGGGGTAGGGAATCAGCCCCAGCATTTT
J: TRBJ1-5
D: .
size: few
V: TRBV2